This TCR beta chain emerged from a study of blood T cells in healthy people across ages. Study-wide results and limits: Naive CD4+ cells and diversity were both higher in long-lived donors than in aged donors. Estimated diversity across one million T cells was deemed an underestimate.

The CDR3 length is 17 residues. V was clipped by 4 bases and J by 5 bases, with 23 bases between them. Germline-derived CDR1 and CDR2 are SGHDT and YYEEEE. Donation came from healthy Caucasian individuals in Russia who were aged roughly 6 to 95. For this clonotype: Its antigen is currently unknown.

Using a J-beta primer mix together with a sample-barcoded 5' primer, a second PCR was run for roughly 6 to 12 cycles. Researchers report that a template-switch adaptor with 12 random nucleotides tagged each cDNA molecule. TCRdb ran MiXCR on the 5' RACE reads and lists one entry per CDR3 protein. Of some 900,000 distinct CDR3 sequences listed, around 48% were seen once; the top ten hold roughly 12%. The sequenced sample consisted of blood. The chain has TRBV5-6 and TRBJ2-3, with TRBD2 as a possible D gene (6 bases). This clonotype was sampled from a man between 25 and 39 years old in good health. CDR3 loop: CASSLGRRGRVIDTQYF. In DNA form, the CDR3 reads TGTGCCAGCAGCCTGGGCAGGAGGGGCCGGGTCATAGATACGCAGTATTTT.